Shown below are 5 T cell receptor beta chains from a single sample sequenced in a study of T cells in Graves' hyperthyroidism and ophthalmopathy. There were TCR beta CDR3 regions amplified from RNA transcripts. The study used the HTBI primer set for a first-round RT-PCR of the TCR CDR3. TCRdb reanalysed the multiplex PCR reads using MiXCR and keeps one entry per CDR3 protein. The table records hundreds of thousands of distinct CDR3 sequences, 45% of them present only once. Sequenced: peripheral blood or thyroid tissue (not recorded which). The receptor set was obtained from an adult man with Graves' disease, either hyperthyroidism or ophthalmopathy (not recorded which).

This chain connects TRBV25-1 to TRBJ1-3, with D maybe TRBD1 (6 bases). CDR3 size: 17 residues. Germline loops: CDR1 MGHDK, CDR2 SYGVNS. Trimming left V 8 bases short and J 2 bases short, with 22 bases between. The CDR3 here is CASAENHRDGAGNTIYF. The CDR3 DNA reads TGTGCCAGCGCCGAAAATCACAGGGATGGCGCTGGAAACACCATATATTTT. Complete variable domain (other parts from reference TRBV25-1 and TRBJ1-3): EADIYQTPRYLVIGTGKKITLECSQTMGHDKMYWYQQDPGMELHLIHYSYGVNSTEKGDLSSESTVSRIRTEHFPLTLESARPSHTSQYLCASAENHRDGAGNTIYFGEGSWLTVV.

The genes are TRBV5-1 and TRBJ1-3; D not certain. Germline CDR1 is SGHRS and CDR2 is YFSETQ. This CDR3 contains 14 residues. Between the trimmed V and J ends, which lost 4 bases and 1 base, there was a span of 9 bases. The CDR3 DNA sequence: TGCGCCAGCAGCCCAGAATATTCTGGAAACACCATATATTTT. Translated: CASSPEYSGNTIYF.

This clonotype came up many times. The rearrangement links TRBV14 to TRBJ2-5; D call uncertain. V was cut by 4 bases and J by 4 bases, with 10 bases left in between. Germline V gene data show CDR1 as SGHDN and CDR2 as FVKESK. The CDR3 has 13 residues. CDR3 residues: CASSPVVGETQYF. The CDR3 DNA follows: TGTGCCAGCAGCCCGGTGGTTGGAGAGACCCAGTACTTC.

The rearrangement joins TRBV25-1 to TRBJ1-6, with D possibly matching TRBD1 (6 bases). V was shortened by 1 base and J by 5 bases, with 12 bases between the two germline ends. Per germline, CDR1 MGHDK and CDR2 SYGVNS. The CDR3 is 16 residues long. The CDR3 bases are TGTGCCAGCAGTGAATGGGGGGGCGCGAATAATTCACCCCTCCACTTT. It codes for CASSEWGGANNSPLHF.

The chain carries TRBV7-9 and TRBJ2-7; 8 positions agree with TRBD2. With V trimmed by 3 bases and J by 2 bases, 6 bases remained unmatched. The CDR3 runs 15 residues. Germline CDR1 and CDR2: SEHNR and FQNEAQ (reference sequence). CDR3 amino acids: CASSLSTGGPYEQYF. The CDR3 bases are TGTGCCAGCAGCTTGAGTACGGGAGGGCCCTACGAGCAGTACTTC.